Sequencing of this TCR beta chain was carried out in a study of OX40 agonist ivuxolimab in advanced cancers. Study-level information: The patients received agonistic anti-OX40 (CD134) antibody ivuxolimab.

The germline V and J ends were trimmed by 5 bases and 3 bases, with 13 bases remaining between them. Germline CDR1 is SGHTA and CDR2 is FQGTGA. CDR3 length: 14 amino acids. Some clones are missing from TCRdb's copy, which holds only in-frame ones; the method was immunoSEQ multiplex PCR. The table has about 110,000 clones, around 90% seen once; the top ten hold approximately 0.63%. General study points: At 0.1 to 3.0 mg/kg and by week 6, clonal expansion occurred in CD4+ and CD8+ blood T cells. Expanded clones belonging to CD8+ T cells outnumbered, on average, those of CD4+.

Systemic immunosuppression or a history of autoimmune disease excluded patients. About this clone: Its target is unknown.

The sample in question was CD4+ or CD8+ T cells sorted from blood, obtained in a trial of the OX40 agonist ivuxolimab. The chain links TRBV7-3 to TRBJ1-1; D is undetermined. The receptor was isolated from an adult with an advanced solid tumor such as melanoma, head and neck, liver or kidney cancer. The CDR3 spells CASSPRPADTEAFF. DNA for the CDR3: TGTGCCAGCAGCCCCAGGCCAGCAGACACTGAAGCTTTCTTT.